The 32 T cell receptor beta chains below all came from one sample that was sequenced in a study of cytomegalovirus exposure and HLA in healthy donors. PCR was performed using 60 Vbeta and 13 Jbeta primers. The table came from immunoSEQ multiplex PCR; TCRdb's copy has only in-frame clones and leaves some out. The sample includes around 200,000 clones, roughly 85% of them seen just once. The sample taken for sequencing was PBMCs. These receptors all stem from a woman in her forties or fifties in good health and CMV-seronegative.

About this clone: The germline gene is not matched at one end of the junction; a read error may be the cause. V usage is TRBV7-9 and J usage is TRBJ2-7; the match to TRBD1 covers 7 bases. CDR1 SEHNR and CDR2 FQNEAQ come from the germline V gene (reference sequence). The CDR3 runs to 14 residues. CDR3 sequence: CSSSFGQEVSEQYF. The CDR3 DNA reads as TGTTCCAGCAGCTTCGGACAGGAGGTGTCCGAGCAGTACTTC.

The rearrangement links TRBV5-1 to TRBJ1-3, with D uncertain. CDR1 SGHRS and CDR2 YFSETQ come from the germline V gene. This CDR3 has 14 amino acids. With 0 bases removed from V and 7 bases from J, the gap between germline ends came to 11 bases. The CDR3 loop is CASSLGQNLNTIYF. Written as DNA, the CDR3 is TGCGCCAGCAGCTTGGGACAAAATTTGAACACCATATATTTT.

J is TRBJ2-7 and V is TRBV19, with TRBD2 matching over 9 bases. Per germline, CDR1 LNHDA and CDR2 SQIVND (reference sequence). The CDR3 has 14 amino acids. V trimming: 6 bases; J trimming: 6 bases; junction bases outside the gene matches: 9. The CDR3 here is CASRITGTSSEQYF. CDR3 coding DNA: TGTGCCAGTAGGATAACCGGGACTAGCTCCGAGCAGTACTTC.

With regard to this clone: Other DNA sequences in the same sample also yield this CDR3. V usage is TRBV6-1 and J usage is TRBJ1-1; 8 nucleotides line up with TRBD1. In germline, CDR1 is MNHNS, CDR2 SASEGT. Unmatched junction bases numbered 0, after V lost 7 bases and J lost 8 bases. There are 10 residues in the CDR3. CDR3 residues: CASTGGEAFF. The CDR3 DNA reads as TGTGCCAGCACAGGGGGCGAAGCTTTCTTT.

For this clone: The sample holds other DNA sequences that translate to the same CDR3. This chain connects TRBV19 to TRBJ2-2, with a possible D match to TRBD1 (6 bases). Germline values: CDR1 LNHDA, CDR2 SQIVND (reference sequence). V shed 9 bases and J shed 3 bases, with 14 bases lying between them. CDR3 length: 14 residues. CDR3 nucleotides: TGTGCCAGCCATACAACAGGGTACACCGGGGAGCTGTTTTTT. It codes for CASHTTGYTGELFF.

This clone was seen only once. The chain has TRBV6-6 and TRBJ2-1, with TRBD2 matching over 11 bases. The germline CDR1 and CDR2 sequences are MNHNY and SVGAGI (reference sequence). The CDR3 is 13 residues long. After removal of 7 bases from V and 7 bases from J, the junction contained 3 bases not matched to a gene. The CDR3 nucleotides are TGTGCCAGCAAGCTAGCGGGGGGTAATGAGCAGTTCTTC. Residues: CASKLAGGNEQFF.

The chain recombines TRBV11-2 with TRBJ2-7; 7 bases map to TRBD2. CDR1 and CDR2 from the germline V gene are SGHAT and FQNNGV. The CDR3 sequence is 14 residues long. V dropped 6 bases and J dropped 2; count of bases not matched to a gene: 7. As DNA, the CDR3 is TGTGCCAGCAGTAGAGGCGGGAGTCCCTACGAGCAGTACTTC. This encodes CASSRGGSPYEQYF.

V and J are TRBV28 and TRBJ1-2; maybe TRBD1 (6 bases). Looked up from germline, CDR1 is MDHEN and CDR2 is SYDVKM. V lost 5 bases and J lost 8, with 12 bases in between. This CDR3 is 12 amino acids long. The CDR3 is CASSDPGEGYTF. The CDR3 DNA is TGTGCCAGCAGTGACCCAGGGGAGGGCTACACCTTC.

The rearrangement joins TRBV28 to TRBJ2-7; 7 bases are a match to TRBD2. The V gene end was trimmed by 6 bases and the J gene end by 2 bases; junction bases not matched to a gene: 7. The CDR3 length is 14 residues. Looked up from germline, CDR1 is MDHEN and CDR2 is SYDVKM. The CDR3 nucleotides read TGTGCCAGCAGCTGGGAGGGTTCTCCCTACGAGCAGTACTTC. Encoded protein: CASSWEGSPYEQYF.

The chain is built from TRBV7-9 and TRBJ1-1; D gene uncertain. V gave up 1 base and J gave up 7 bases, with 4 bases separating them. The CDR3 has 11 residues. The germline V gene has CDR1 SEHNR and CDR2 FQNEAQ (reference sequence). This CDR3 is CASSLDSEAFF. The CDR3 bases are TGTGCCAGCAGCTTAGACAGTGAAGCTTTCTTT.

This chain links TRBV27 with TRBJ2-1; the match to TRBD1 covers 10 bases. After removal of 1 base from V and 4 bases from J, the junction contained 10 bases not matched to a gene. Germline CDR1 reads MNHEY; CDR2 reads SMNVEV (reference sequence). The CDR3 is made up of 18 amino acids. CDR3 nucleotides: TGTGCCAGCAGTTTATGGCCCCCGACAGGGGGCTTGTACAATGAGCAGTTCTTC. Protein product: CASSLWPPTGGLYNEQFF.

The rearrangement links TRBV6-5 to TRBJ1-1, with D possibly matching TRBD1 (6 bases). CDR1 is MNHEY and CDR2 is SVGAGI in the germline V gene. The length of the CDR3 is 15 residues. Trimming pared 4 bases from V and 7 bases from J, leaving 19 bases between. CDR3 in amino acids: CASSSYGGARGEAFF. The CDR3 coding sequence is TGTGCCAGCAGTTCGTATGGGGGGGCCAGGGGTGAAGCTTTCTTT.

The rearrangement links TRBV14 to TRBJ2-2; 10 nucleotides line up with TRBD1. Germline CDR1 SGHDN, CDR2 FVKESK. This CDR3 spans 15 amino acids. V lost 7 bases, J lost 3 bases, and 5 bases stayed unmatched. The CDR3 loop reads CASIRDRGDTGELFF. DNA for the CDR3: TGTGCCAGCATAAGGGACAGGGGAGACACCGGGGAGCTGTTTTTT.

The chain joins TRBV6-5 to TRBJ2-7; TRBD1 agrees at 10 bases. Trimming cost V 6 bases and J 6 bases; bases outside gene matches: 8. The germline gives CDR1 MNHEY, CDR2 SVGAGI. The CDR3 loop spans 14 amino acids. The CDR3 nucleotides are TGTGCCAGCAGCTCCGACAGGGGGCAAGGCGAGCAGTACTTC. Translated: CASSSDRGQGEQYF.

The genes are TRBV29-1 and TRBJ1-1, with D uncertain. This CDR3 spans 13 amino acids. Germline V CDR1 and CDR2: SQVTM, ANQGSEA. Trimming removed 3 bases from V and 4 bases from J, with 12 bases in between. The CDR3 spells CSVDRRASTEAFF. CDR3 DNA sequence: TGCAGCGTTGACCGGAGGGCTAGCACTGAAGCTTTCTTT.

This chain links TRBV28 with TRBJ2-7, with a weak D call TRBD1 (6 bases). This CDR3 region has 17 residues. V was pared by 3 bases and J by 0 bases, with 18 bases between. Germline V gene data show CDR1 as MDHEN and CDR2 as SYDVKM. For the CDR3, the DNA is TGTGCCAGCAGTTTGGGAACCGACAGGCGCAGCTCCTACGAGCAGTACTTC. Translation gives CASSLGTDRRSSYEQYF.

The V call is TRBV2, the J call TRBJ2-3; 9 bases line up with TRBD1. The CDR3 contains 17 residues. Looked up from germline, CDR1 is SNHLY and CDR2 is FYNNEI. The ends lost 8 bases at V and 8 bases at J; junction bases unmatched: 20. The CDR3 is CASRPLGQGLFGGTQYF. CDR3 DNA: TGTGCCAGCCGACCCCTCGGACAGGGGCTTTTTGGCGGTACGCAGTATTTT. Drawing the rest from reference TRBV2 and TRBJ2-3, the complete variable domain is EPEVTQTPSHQVTQMGQEVILRCVPISNHLYFYWYRQILGQKVEFLVSFYNNEISEKSEIFDDQFSVERPDGSNFTLKIRSTKLEDSAMYFCASRPLGQGLFGGTQYFGPGTRLTVL.

The gene calls are TRBV18 and TRBJ2-3, with D possibly matching TRBD1 (6 bases). The CDR3 runs 15 residues. V lost 2 bases and J 4 bases, leaving 13 bases between the germline ends. Germline V lookup: CDR1 KGHSH, CDR2 LQKENI. In DNA, the CDR3 is TGTGCCAGCTCACCATTGGACAGCTCCCCAGATACGCAGTATTTT. Translated, it gives CASSPLDSSPDTQYF.

This clone occurred a few times. The chain uses TRBV6-5 and TRBJ2-1; TRBD2 matches 10 bases. Looked up from germline, CDR1 is MNHEY and CDR2 is SVGAGI. V lost 7 bases and J lost 15; bases outside the gene matches: 12. CDR3 length equals 13 residues. The CDR3 DNA follows: TGTGCCAGCAATAACCTAGCGGGAGCCCCCCCGTTCTTC. Protein sequence: CASNNLAGAPPFF.

Comments on this clone: Other DNA sequences within the sample encode an identical CDR3. The J gene is TRBJ2-5, the V gene TRBV18, with 9 bases matching TRBD1. After removal of 3 bases from V and 5 bases from J, the junction contained 1 base not matched to a gene. Germline assignment: CDR1 KGHSH and CDR2 LQKENI. The CDR3 covers 13 residues. CDR3 nucleotide sequence: TGTGCCAGCTCACCTGGACAGGGGGAGACCCAGTACTTC. Protein sequence: CASSPGQGETQYF.

This chain connects TRBV7-2 to TRBJ2-3, with 7 bases lining up with TRBD2. V trimming: 6 bases; J trimming: 4 bases; junction bases outside the gene matches: 7. Germline values: CDR1 SGHTA, CDR2 FQGNSA. This CDR3 comprises 14 residues. CDR3: CASRRGGGPDTQYF. The CDR3 DNA follows: TGTGCCAGCAGACGCGGGGGTGGCCCAGATACGCAGTATTTT.

The chain combines TRBV21-1 with TRBJ1-1. TRBV21-1 counts as a pseudogene. The CDR3 totals 18 residues. The CDR3 region is CASSKANSGPLPNTEAFF. The CDR3, as DNA: TGTGCCAGCAGCAAAGCTAATAGCGGACCCCTGCCGAACACTGAAGCTTTCTTT.

The rearrangement joins TRBV28 to TRBJ2-7; D possibly corresponds to TRBD1 (5 bases). V gave up 6 bases and J gave up 8 bases, with 17 bases separating them. The CDR3 is made up of 13 amino acids. Germline V CDR1 and CDR2: MDHEN, SYDVKM. DNA for the CDR3: TGTGCCAGCAGCCCGATTCCAGGGTATCAGCAGTACTTC. Residues: CASSPIPGYQQYF.

This clone was seen a few times. The chain combines TRBV6-6 with TRBJ1-2; D unresolved. Trimming removed 5 bases at V and 0 bases at J, with 16 bases between. Germline V gene sequence: CDR1 MNHNY, CDR2 SVGAGI (reference sequence). This CDR3 has 16 residues. CDR3: CASSHTAGITNYGYTF. CDR3 coding DNA: TGTGCCAGCAGTCATACGGCGGGGATAACTAACTATGGCTACACCTTC.

The chain combines TRBV28 with TRBJ2-1; D not resolved. The germline V gene has CDR1 MDHEN and CDR2 SYDVKM. The CDR3 sequence is 13 residues long. V dropped 5 bases and J dropped 2 bases, with 7 bases sitting between them. The CDR3 region is CASSKQPYNEQFF. CDR3 in DNA: TGTGCCAGCAGTAAGCAACCCTACAATGAGCAGTTCTTC.

This chain uses TRBV18 with TRBJ2-3; 7 positions agree with TRBD2. V shed 4 bases and J 2 bases; nucleotides not matched to a gene: 12. CDR3 size: 17 residues. CDR1 and CDR2 from the germline V gene are KGHSH and LQKENI. This CDR3 reads CASSRLTSLGTTDTQYF. CDR3 nucleotides: TGTGCCAGCTCACGCCTGACTAGCCTAGGGACCACAGATACGCAGTATTTT.

This clone showed up just a few times. The V gene is TRBV7-2, the J gene TRBJ2-4, with 13 bases matching TRBD2. The CDR3 covers 17 residues. In germline, CDR1 is SGHTA, CDR2 FQGNSA. Trimming at V came to 3 bases and at J to 2 bases, leaving 4 bases not matched to a gene. The CDR3, as DNA: TGTGCCAGCAGCTTCGGACTAGCGGGAGTTTCCAAAAACATTCAGTACTTC. Translated, it gives CASSFGLAGVSKNIQYF.

The V call is TRBV11-1, the J call TRBJ2-7, with TRBD2 identical over 11 bases. Germline V CDR1 and CDR2: SGHAT, FQDESV (reference sequence). The CDR3 consists of 15 residues. V shed 6 bases and J 2 bases; nucleotides not matched to a gene: 6. In DNA form, the CDR3 reads TGTGCCAGCAGTTCCGGACTAGCGGGCCCCTACGAGCAGTACTTC. Translated, it gives CASSSGLAGPYEQYF. The complete variable domain, with remaining parts taken from reference TRBV11-1 and TRBJ2-7, reads EAEVAQSPRYKITEKSQAVAFWCDPISGHATLYWYRQILGQGPELLVQFQDESVVDDSQLPKDRFSAERLKGVDSTLKIQPAELGDSAMYLCASSSGLAGPYEQYFGPGTRLTVT.

The chain has TRBV30 and TRBJ2-7; a possible D gene is TRBD1 (5 bases). Trimming cost V 0 bases and J 2 bases, with 11 bases left between them. This CDR3 comprises 14 residues. Germline V gene data show CDR1 as GTSNPN and CDR2 as SVGIG (reference sequence). DNA of the CDR3: TGTGCCTGGAGTGTAGCCAGGGTTGCCTACGAGCAGTACTTC. Its translation is CAWSVARVAYEQYF.

The rearrangement uses TRBV28 and TRBJ1-4; D gene unclear. This CDR3 is built from 15 residues. Germline CDR1 and CDR2: MDHEN and SYDVKM. V was cut by 5 bases and J by 1 base, with 11 bases left in between. As DNA, the CDR3 is TGTGCCAGCAGTCTTCCTCTGAGAACTAATGAAAAACTGTTTTTT. It yields the protein CASSLPLRTNEKLFF.

This clone appeared a single time. This chain uses TRBV28 with TRBJ2-3; TRBD1 is a possible D gene (5 bases). Per the germline V gene, CDR1 is MDHEN and CDR2 is SYDVKM. Trimming removed 3 bases at V and 6 bases at J, with 16 bases between. The CDR3 length is 15 residues. The CDR3 spells CASSLGRPLGDTQYF. The CDR3 DNA sequence: TGTGCCAGCAGTTTGGGGCGACCTTTGGGGGATACGCAGTATTTT.

The CDR3 nucleotides are TGTGCCAGCAAAGTTGAGGGAGCGGGTCTACGCGAGCAGTACTTC. This gives the protein CASKVEGAGLREQYF. The rearrangement links TRBV6-5 to TRBJ2-7; D is perhaps TRBD2 (6 bases). Deletions cut 7 bases from V and 6 bases from J, with 22 bases between. The CDR3 spans 15 residues. Germline V gene data show CDR1 as MNHEY and CDR2 as SVGAGI.